Sequencing of this TCR beta chain was carried out in a study of shared T cell receptors in the human thymus. This clone appeared a few times. This CDR3 is 16 amino acids long. Trimming took off 7 bases at V and 4 bases at J, with 20 bases between the two ends. CDR1 is SGHAT and CDR2 is FQNNGV in the germline V gene. Method: immunoSEQ multiplex PCR; TCRdb's copy keeps in-frame clones and lacks some. Of some 660,000 clones listed, approximately 87% are singletons. This sample was also put to use in a study of human thymus T cells. That report adds: Finnish infants who were healthy and having corrective surgery for congenital heart defects made up the donors. Resections from corrective heart surgery provided thymus tissue. Highly overlapping thymic repertoires among unrelated individuals were reported in related research.

The V and J genes are TRBV11-2 and TRBJ2-1; D is possibly TRBD1 (6 bases). The sequence was collected from a boy under two years old with a congenital heart defect. The sample taken for sequencing was thymocytes. CDR3 sequence: CASTPESGHPYNEQFF. In nucleotides, the CDR3 is TGTGCCAGCACCCCGGAGTCGGGACACCCGTACAATGAGCAGTTCTTC.